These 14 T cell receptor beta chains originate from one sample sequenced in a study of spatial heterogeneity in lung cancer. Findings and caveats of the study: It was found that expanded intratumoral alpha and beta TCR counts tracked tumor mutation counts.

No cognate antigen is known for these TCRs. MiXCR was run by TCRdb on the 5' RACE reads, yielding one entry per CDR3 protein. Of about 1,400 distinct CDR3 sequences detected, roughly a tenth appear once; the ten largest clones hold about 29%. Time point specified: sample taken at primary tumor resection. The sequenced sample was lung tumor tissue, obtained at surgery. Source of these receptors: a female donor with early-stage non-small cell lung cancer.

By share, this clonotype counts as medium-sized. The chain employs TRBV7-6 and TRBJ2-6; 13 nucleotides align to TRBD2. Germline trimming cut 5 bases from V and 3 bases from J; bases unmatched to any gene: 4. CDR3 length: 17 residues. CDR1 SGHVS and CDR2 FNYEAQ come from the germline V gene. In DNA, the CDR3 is TGTGCCAGCAGCAGGACTAGCGGGGGAAGTGGGGCCAACGTCCTGACTTTC. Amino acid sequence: CASSRTSGGSGANVLTF. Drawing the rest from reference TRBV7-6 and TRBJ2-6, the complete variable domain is GAGVSQSPRYKVTKRGQDVALRCDPISGHVSLYWYRQALGQGPEFLTYFNYEAQQDKSGLPNDRFSAERPEGSISTLTIQRTEQRDSAMYRCASSRTSGGSGANVLTFGAGSRLTVL.

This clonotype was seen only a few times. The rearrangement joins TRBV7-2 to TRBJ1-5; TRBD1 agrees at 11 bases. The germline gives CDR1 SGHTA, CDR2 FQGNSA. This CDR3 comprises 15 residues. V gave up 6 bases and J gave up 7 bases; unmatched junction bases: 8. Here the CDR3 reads CASSYGTGGPQPQHF. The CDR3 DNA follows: TGTGCCAGCAGTTACGGGACAGGGGGGCCCCAGCCCCAGCATTTT.

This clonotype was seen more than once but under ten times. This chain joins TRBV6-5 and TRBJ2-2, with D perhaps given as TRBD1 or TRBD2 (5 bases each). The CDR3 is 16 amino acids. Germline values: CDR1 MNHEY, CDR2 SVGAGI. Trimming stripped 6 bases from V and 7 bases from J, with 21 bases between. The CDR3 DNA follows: TGTGCCAGCAGAAACCCAGGGACGGCTGGGTTCGGGGAGCTGTTTTTT. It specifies CASRNPGTAGFGELFF.

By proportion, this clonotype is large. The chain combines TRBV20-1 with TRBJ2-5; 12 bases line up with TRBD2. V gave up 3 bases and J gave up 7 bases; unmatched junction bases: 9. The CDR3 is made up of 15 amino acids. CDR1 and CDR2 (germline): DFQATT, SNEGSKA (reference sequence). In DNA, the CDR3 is TGCAGTGCTAGTCGCCTAGCGGGGGGGCCTGGGACCCAGTACTTC. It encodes CSASRLAGGPGTQYF.

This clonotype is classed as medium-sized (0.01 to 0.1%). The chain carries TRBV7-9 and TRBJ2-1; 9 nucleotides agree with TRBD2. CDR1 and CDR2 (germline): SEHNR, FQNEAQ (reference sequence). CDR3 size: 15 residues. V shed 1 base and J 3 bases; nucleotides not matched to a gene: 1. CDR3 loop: CASSLGAGGYNEQFF. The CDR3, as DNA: TGTGCCAGCAGCTTAGGAGCGGGGGGCTACAATGAGCAGTTCTTC.

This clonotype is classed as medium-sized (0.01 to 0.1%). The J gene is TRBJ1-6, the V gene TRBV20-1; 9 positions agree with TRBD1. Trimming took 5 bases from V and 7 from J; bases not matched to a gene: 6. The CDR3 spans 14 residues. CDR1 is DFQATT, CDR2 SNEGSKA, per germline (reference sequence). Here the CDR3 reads CSALQGARNSPLHF. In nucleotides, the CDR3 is TGCAGTGCTTTACAGGGGGCGCGGAATTCACCCCTCCACTTT.

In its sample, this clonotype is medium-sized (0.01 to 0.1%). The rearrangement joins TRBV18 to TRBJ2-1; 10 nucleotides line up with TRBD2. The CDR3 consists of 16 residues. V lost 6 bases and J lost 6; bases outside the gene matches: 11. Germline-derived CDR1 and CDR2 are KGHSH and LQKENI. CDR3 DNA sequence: TGTGCCAGCTCTCCTCCTACTAGCGGGACGCTCAATGAGCAGTTCTTC. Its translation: CASSPPTSGTLNEQFF.

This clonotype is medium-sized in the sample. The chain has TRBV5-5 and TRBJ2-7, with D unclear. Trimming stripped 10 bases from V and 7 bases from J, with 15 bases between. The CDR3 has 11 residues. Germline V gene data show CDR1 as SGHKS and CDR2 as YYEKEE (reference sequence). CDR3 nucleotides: TGTGCCTCCATGTCCGGTTGGGAGCAGTACTTC. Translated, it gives CASMSGWEQYF.

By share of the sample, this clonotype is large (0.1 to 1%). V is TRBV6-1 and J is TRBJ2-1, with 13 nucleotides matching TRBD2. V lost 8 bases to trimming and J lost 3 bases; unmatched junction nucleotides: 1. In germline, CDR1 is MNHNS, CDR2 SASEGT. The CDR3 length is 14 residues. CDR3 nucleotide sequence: TGTGCCAGCGGACTAGCGGGAGTCTACAATGAGCAGTTCTTC. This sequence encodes CASGLAGVYNEQFF.

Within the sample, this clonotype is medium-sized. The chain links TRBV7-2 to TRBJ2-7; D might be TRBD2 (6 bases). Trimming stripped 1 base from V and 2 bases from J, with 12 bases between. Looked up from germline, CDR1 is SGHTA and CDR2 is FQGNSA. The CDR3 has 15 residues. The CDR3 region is CASSLEGTFPYEQYF. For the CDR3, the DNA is TGTGCCAGCAGCTTAGAGGGGACTTTCCCCTACGAGCAGTACTTC.

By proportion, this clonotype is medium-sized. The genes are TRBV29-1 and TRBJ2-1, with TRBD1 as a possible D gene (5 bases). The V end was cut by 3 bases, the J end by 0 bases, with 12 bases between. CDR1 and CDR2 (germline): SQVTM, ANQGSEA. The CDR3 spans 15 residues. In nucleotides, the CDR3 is TGCAGCGTTGACGATACAGGAATCTCCTACAATGAGCAGTTCTTC. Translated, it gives CSVDDTGISYNEQFF.

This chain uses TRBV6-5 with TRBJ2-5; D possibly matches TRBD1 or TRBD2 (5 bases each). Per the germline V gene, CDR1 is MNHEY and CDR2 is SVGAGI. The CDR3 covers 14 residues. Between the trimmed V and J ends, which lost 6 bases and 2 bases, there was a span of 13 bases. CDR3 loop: CASSRGDFQETQYF. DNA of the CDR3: TGTGCCAGCAGCCGAGGGGATTTTCAAGAGACCCAGTACTTC.

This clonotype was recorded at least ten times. The CDR3 protein is CASSWALEGYTF. The CDR3 DNA sequence: TGTGCCAGCAGTTGGGCTTTGGAGGGCTACACCTTC. The chain combines TRBV12-3 or TRBV12-4 with TRBJ1-2; D is uncertain. Trimming cost V 4 bases and J 8 bases, with 11 bases left between them. The CDR3 spans 12 residues.

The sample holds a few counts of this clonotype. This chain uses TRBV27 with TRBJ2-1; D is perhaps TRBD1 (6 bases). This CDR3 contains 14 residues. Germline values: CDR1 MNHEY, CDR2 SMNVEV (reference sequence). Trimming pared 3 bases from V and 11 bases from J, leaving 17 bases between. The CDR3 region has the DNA TGTGCCAGCAGTTTTTGGGGGCCCGGGTCGCAGCAGTTCTTC. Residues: CASSFWGPGSQQFF.